The clone carrying this TCR beta chain was observed at least ten times. Antigen specificity is unknown. Amplification by 5'RACE using constant-segment primers produced TCR alpha and TCR beta cDNA libraries that carried sample barcodes and UMIs. TCRdb fed the 5' RACE reads into MiXCR, producing one record per CDR3 protein. The data hold a few hundred thousand distinct CDR3 sequences, with over 20% observed a single time. The data stem from a study of T-cell memory formation after mild COVID-19. Background on the study: There were largely donor-specific TCR clusters.

The study's findings and limits: Certain responding clones were present in pre-infection memory, suggesting participation of cross-reactive memory. Nothing showed for sure that second-wave clones peaking on day 37 were SARS-CoV-2 specific.

The sequencing input was PBMCs or a T cell subset sorted from them (not recorded which). This TCR came from an adult woman who had mild COVID-19 (a few samples of this study predate the infection). Cell type and time point are not known.

The CDR3 coding sequence is TGTGCCAGCAGCTTACGTGCCCCTTCCTACGAGCAGTACTTC. Residues: CASSLRAPSYEQYF. The chain recombines TRBV11-2 with TRBJ2-7; D remains unclear. The germline gives CDR1 SGHAT, CDR2 FQNNGV. V was clipped by 2 bases and J by 1 base, with 9 bases between them. The CDR3 has 14 amino acids.